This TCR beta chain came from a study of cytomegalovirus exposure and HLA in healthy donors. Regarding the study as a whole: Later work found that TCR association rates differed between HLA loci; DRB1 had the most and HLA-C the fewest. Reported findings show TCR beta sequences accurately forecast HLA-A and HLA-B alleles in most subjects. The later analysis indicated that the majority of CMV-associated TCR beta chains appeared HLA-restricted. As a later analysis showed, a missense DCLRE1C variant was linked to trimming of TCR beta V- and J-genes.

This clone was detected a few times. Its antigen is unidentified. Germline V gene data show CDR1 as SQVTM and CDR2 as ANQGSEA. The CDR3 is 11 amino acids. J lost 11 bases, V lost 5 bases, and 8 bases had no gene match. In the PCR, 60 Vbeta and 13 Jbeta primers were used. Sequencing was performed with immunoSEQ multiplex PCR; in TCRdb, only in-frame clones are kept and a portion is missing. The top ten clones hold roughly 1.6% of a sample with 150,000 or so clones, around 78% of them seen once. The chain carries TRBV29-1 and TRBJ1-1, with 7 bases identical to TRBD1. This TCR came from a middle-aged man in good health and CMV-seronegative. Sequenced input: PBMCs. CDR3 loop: CSVRPGQSAFF. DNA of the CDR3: TGCAGCGTTCGGCCGGGACAGAGTGCTTTCTTT.